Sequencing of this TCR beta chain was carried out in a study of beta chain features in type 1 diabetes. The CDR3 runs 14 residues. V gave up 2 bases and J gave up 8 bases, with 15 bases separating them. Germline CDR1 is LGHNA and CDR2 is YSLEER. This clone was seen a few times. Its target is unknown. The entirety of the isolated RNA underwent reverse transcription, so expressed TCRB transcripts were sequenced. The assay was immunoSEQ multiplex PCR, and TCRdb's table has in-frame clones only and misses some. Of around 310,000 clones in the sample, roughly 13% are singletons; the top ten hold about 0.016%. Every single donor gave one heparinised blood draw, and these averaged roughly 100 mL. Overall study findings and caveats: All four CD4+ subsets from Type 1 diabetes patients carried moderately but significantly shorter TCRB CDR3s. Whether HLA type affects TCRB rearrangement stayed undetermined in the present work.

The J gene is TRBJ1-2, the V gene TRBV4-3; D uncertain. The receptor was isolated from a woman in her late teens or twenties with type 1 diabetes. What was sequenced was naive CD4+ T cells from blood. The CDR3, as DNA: TGCGCCAGCAGCCAATTAATAGCGGGGTCCGGCTACACCTTC. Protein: CASSQLIAGSGYTF.